This T cell receptor (beta chain) was retrieved from a study of blood T cell repertoires in COVID-19. Germline-derived CDR1 and CDR2 are MGHRA and YSYEKL. Deletions cut 0 bases from V and 4 bases from J, with 11 bases between. This CDR3 comprises 15 residues. The table came from immunoSEQ multiplex PCR; TCRdb's copy has only in-frame clones and leaves some out. The table includes over 130,000 clones, about 86% detected once. V is TRBV4-1 and J is TRBJ2-3; D not resolved. The receptor was isolated from a human donor in a cohort sampled during active COVID-19. Sequencing was done on a sample of peripheral blood. The CDR3 DNA reads TGCGCCAGCAGCCAAGATCGGAGCAGCCCAGATACGCAGTATTTT. This gives the protein CASSQDRSSPDTQYF.